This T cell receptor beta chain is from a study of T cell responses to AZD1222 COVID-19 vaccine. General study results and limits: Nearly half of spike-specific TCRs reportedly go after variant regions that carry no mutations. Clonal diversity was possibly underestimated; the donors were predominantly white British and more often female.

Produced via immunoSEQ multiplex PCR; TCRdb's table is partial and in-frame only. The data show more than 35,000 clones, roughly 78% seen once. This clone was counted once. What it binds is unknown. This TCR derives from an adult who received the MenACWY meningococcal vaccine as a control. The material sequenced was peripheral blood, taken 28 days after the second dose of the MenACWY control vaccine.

CDR3 nucleotides: TGTGCCAGTACAGAGTCCGCGGACACCATATATTTT. The encoded protein is CASTESADTIYF. The chain combines TRBV19 with TRBJ1-3; D is unclear. Germline V gene sequence: CDR1 LNHDA, CDR2 SQIVND (reference sequence). Trimming took 7 bases from V and 8 from J, leaving 12 bases between them. The CDR3 runs to 12 residues.